This T cell receptor beta chain was sequenced in a study of long-term antiretroviral therapy in people with HIV (dated by TCRdb to about 2022). General notes on the study: The earliest samples were collected approximately a decade before the 2015 WHO recommendation for immediate ART, a period when ART was typically delayed until CD4 counts fell. A retrospective serial study tested whether changes in peripheral blood TRB repertoire composition and diversity were associated with ART initiation and durable HIV suppression. A total of 192 cryopreserved PBMC samples came from approximately 30 adults with confirmed HIV infection and were collected serially over a mean of roughly 6 years (range 1-12). About 35% of the 30 participants with HIV were female. Test extractions of a monoclonal T-cell line alongside about 30 polyclonal samples showed no cross-contamination during QIAcube processing. General study outcomes and caveats: Narrower CDR3 length ranges were observed in HIV repertoires than in controls, and an antigen-experienced repertoire with only a slight naive shift after ART was suggested by the network structure. No data were available on ART adherence, viral resistance or therapy changes, limiting inferences about post-ART repertoire changes. ART initiation was associated with a significant increase in TRB diversity, but diversity stayed significantly below transplant donor controls even after long-term ART. Because PBMC availability was limited, only the TCR beta chain was sequenced, with no alpha chain pairing. The samples were dated from about 2003 to 2018, and the ART regimens that were used may be less effective than current ART regimens. Expanded TRB clones identified before ART initiation dominated the repertoire across all time points, though the dominance fluctuated and decreased in many PLHIV after ART. Because cell numbers in pre-ART samples were limited, unsorted PBMC were profiled instead of sorted CD4+ and CD8+ T cells.

Sequencing of the TRB variable region was done with the immunoSEQ hsTCRB v3.0 assay at survey level resolution. TRB sequencing targeted a depth of about 40,000-55,000 T-cell genomes per sample. Pooled TRB libraries were sequenced on an Illumina MiSeq with a v3 150-cycle kit. Processing in the source paper ran as follows. Analysis of repertoires was carried out in R inside a reproducible Nextflow workflow spanning QC, data transformation and analysis. Custom analyses were implemented in LymphoSeq2, an R package for AIRR-Seq data exploration. A few samples yielding fewer than 5000 total TRB sequences were excluded, leaving approximately 190 analyzed HIV repertoires. Of the roughly 180 retained HIV repertoires, about 61 were collected before and about 130 after ART initiation. Each repertoire was downsampled to 5000 TRB nucleotide sequences, and summary statistics were averaged across 100 downsampling iterations. TRB sequences were retained for analysis only if CDR3 regions of at least seven amino acids were present. A Shannon entropy-derived clonality score and the Gini coefficient were used to measure diversity. Repertoire networks linked the top 5000 CDR3 amino acid sequences whenever two sequences differed by an edit distance of one. For TRB CDR3 amino acid sequences, GLIPH2 was used to predict antigen specificity groups and MHC restriction. To flag known associations with CMV, EBV, HIV or tissue antigens, CDR3 amino acid sequences were compared against VDJdb and McPAS-TCR. Pre-ART, post-ART and control groups were compared with Wilcoxon signed-rank tests and Holm-Bonferroni correction. TCRdb mirrors the immuneACCESS table, restricted to in-frame sequences. Some clones are absent from its copies; in checked studies, under half trace to an unresolved V gene, and the reason for the others is unknown. V and J calls and clone size come straight from that table; D and trimming were deduced from the DNA. This sample gives 30,000 to 50,000 clones in total; more than 80% of them show up just once. In total, the top ten clones hold under 7.5% of the sample.

In the case of this clone: Its target antigen remains unknown. The record has no base qualities; no much larger clone is one base away.

To be included, a participant needed at least one PBMC sample from before ART initiation plus at least two post-ART samples. All participants with HIV were treated in the United States of America. Before DNA extraction, cryopreserved samples of 1-10 million PBMC were thawed and washed. At the time of the earliest PBMC sample, participants with HIV were aged between about 20 and 60 years. Per participant, PBMC samples came from 1-4 timepoints prior to ART initiation and 2-8 timepoints following ART initiation, for a median of 7 samples. Serial HIV viral load, CD4+ T-cell count, ART history and demographic data were obtained for every participant. A Qiagen kit on a QIAcube was used to extract genomic DNA from unsorted PBMC, with samples processed in batches of 12. The sequences come from unsorted PBMCs, collected 3.1 years after starting antiretroviral therapy. The clonotype was recovered from a woman in her 50s with HIV.

The CDR3 reads as follows: CASSRTSDTDTQYF. The sequenced DNA is TGCGCCAGCAGCAGGACTAGCGACACAGATACGCAGTATTTT. Recombination joined TRBV5-1 with TRBJ2-3; a stretch of 9 junction bases matches TRBD2. At the junction V is shortened by 4 bases and J by 2 bases; bases outside the gene matches: 2. Inclusive of the bounding cysteine and phenylalanine, the CDR3 is 14 residues long. The entry retains the CDR3 DNA only, 42 bases that are in frame from base 1. CDR1 and CDR2, looked up from the germline V gene, are SGHRS and YFSETQ.